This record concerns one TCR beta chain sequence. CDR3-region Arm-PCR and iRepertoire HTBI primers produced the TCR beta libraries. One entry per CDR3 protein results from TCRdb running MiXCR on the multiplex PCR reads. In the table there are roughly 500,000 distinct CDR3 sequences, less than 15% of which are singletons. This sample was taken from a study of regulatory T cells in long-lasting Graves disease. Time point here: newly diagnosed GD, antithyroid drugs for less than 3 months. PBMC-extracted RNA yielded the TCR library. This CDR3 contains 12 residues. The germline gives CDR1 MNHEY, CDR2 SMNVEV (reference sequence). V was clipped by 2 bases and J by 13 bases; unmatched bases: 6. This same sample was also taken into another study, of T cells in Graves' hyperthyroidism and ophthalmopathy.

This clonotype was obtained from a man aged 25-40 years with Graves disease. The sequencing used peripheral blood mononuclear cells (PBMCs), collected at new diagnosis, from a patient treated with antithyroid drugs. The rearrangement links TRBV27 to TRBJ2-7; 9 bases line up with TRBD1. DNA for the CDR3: TGTGCCAGCAGTTTAGGACAGGGGTTTCTTTACTTC. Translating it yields CASSLGQGFLYF.